The 26 T cell receptor beta chains below come from one sample, sequenced in a study of shared clonotypes between healthy human individuals. Terminally differentiated effector memory CD45RA+ cells were excluded from the naive CD8 cells, which were CD45RO-negative and positively selected for CCR7. The table came from immunoSEQ multiplex PCR; TCRdb's copy has only in-frame clones and leaves some out. The table has hundreds of thousands of clones, roughly 96% seen once. The sequenced sample was naive CD8+ T cells sorted from blood. These receptors all stem from a woman younger than 45 in good health.

Details on this clone: Other DNA variants within this sample encode the same CDR3. V and J are TRBV5-4 and TRBJ1-1; D is undetermined. The CDR3 extends over 13 amino acids. Germline values: CDR1 SGHNT, CDR2 YYREEE (reference sequence). Between the trimmed V and J ends, which lost 0 bases and 3 bases, there was a span of 6 bases. CDR3 coding DNA: TGTGCCAGCAGCTTGGGCGGGGACACTGAAGCTTTCTTT. This gives the protein CASSLGGDTEAFF.

V gene TRBV27 combines with J gene TRBJ2-1; 7 bases agree with TRBD2. Germline V CDR1 and CDR2: MNHEY, SMNVEV (reference sequence). The V gene end was trimmed by 2 bases and the J gene end by 7 bases; junction bases not matched to a gene: 14. The length of the CDR3 is 17 residues. CDR3 residues: CASSLSIEGGPGNEQFF. The DNA of the CDR3 is TGTGCCAGCAGTTTAAGTATTGAGGGAGGGCCAGGAAATGAGCAGTTCTTC.

This clone was detected a few times. The chain uses TRBV4-1 and TRBJ2-7; TRBD2 might be the D (5 bases). Germline V gives CDR1 MGHRA, CDR2 YSYEKL. Trimming removed 0 bases from V and 2 bases from J, with 14 bases in between. The CDR3 sequence is 16 residues long. CDR3 sequence (DNA): TGCGCCAGCAGCCAAGAACGTGGCAAGCGGACCTACGAGCAGTACTTC. It encodes CASSQERGKRTYEQYF.

V is TRBV2 and J is TRBJ2-7, with D possibly being TRBD1 (6 bases). Germline V gene sequence: CDR1 SNHLY, CDR2 FYNNEI. Trimming left V 3 bases short and J 6 bases short, with 9 bases between. The CDR3 is 12 amino acids. Here the CDR3 DNA reads TGTGCCAGCAGTGAGCTAGGGGGCGAGCAGTACTTC. This sequence encodes CASSELGGEQYF.

V gene TRBV5-4 combines with J gene TRBJ1-1; 7 bases agree with TRBD1. Germline values: CDR1 SGHNT, CDR2 YYREEE (reference sequence). This CDR3 region has 14 residues. V lost 2 bases to trimming and J lost 2 bases; unmatched junction nucleotides: 3. CDR3 sequence (DNA): TGTGCCAGCAGCTTCATAGGGGGCAACACTGAAGCTTTCTTT. It yields the protein CASSFIGGNTEAFF.

The genes are TRBV27 and TRBJ1-5, with D tentatively TRBD1 (6 bases). This CDR3 is 14 amino acids long. Trimming took off 6 bases at V and 3 bases at J, with 12 bases between the two ends. Germline V gene sequence: CDR1 MNHEY, CDR2 SMNVEV (reference sequence). The CDR3 sequence is CASSQDSFNQPQHF. The CDR3 DNA follows: TGTGCCAGCAGCCAGGACAGCTTCAATCAGCCCCAGCATTTT.

V gene TRBV6-5 combines with J gene TRBJ2-7; 7 bases align to TRBD1. Per germline, CDR1 MNHEY and CDR2 SVGAGI. The trim removed 2 bases at V and 2 bases at J, leaving 6 bases unmatched. The CDR3 length is 15 residues. The CDR3 spells CASSYSVGTAYEQYF. The DNA of the CDR3 is TGTGCCAGCAGTTACAGTGTGGGGACAGCCTACGAGCAGTACTTC.

The chain combines TRBV7-9 with TRBJ2-7; 8 bases align to TRBD1. V lost 2 bases, J lost 2 bases, and 11 bases stayed unmatched. The CDR3 runs to 17 residues. Germline assignment: CDR1 SEHNR and CDR2 FQNEAQ (reference sequence). DNA for the CDR3: TGTGCCAGCAGCTTAAACAAGGGACAGGCGACGACCTACGAGCAGTACTTC. This gives the protein CASSLNKGQATTYEQYF.

The chain has TRBV5-4 and TRBJ2-1; the D is unclear. Germline lookup yields CDR1 SGHNT and CDR2 YYREEE (reference sequence). The CDR3 is 13 residues long. Trimming took 5 bases from V and 4 from J, leaving 10 bases between them. CDR3: CASRSDGYNEQFF. For the CDR3, the DNA is TGTGCCAGCAGATCGGACGGTTACAATGAGCAGTTCTTC.

The rearrangement joins TRBV27 to TRBJ2-1; 10 positions agree with TRBD2. V was clipped by 6 bases and J by 3 bases; unmatched bases: 5. The CDR3 has 15 amino acids. Germline lookup yields CDR1 MNHEY and CDR2 SMNVEV (reference sequence). The CDR3 loop is CASSPSGSYYNEQFF. The CDR3 DNA is TGTGCCAGCAGCCCTAGCGGGAGTTACTACAATGAGCAGTTCTTC.

The chain joins TRBV7-9 to TRBJ2-2; D unclear. The germline V and J ends were trimmed by 5 bases and 1 base, with 5 bases remaining between them. The CDR3 sequence is 13 residues long. The V gene's germline CDR1 is SEHNR and CDR2 FQNEAQ (reference sequence). The DNA for the CDR3 is TGTGCCAGCAGCCCCGTGAACACCGGGGAGCTGTTTTTT. Protein: CASSPVNTGELFF. Using reference TRBV7-9 and TRBJ2-2 for the parts outside the CDR3, the full variable domain is DTGVSQNPRHKITKRGQNVTFRCDPISEHNRLYWYRQTLGQGPEFLTYFQNEAQLEKSRLLSDRFSAERPKGSFSTLEIQRTEQGDSAMYLCASSPVNTGELFFGEGSRLTVL.

CDR3 residues: CASRIGTENEKLFF. The CDR3 region has the DNA TGTGCCAGCCGGATAGGGACAGAAAATGAAAAACTGTTTTTT. The chain links TRBV7-9 to TRBJ1-4, with 7 bases that match TRBD1. Germline V CDR1 and CDR2: SEHNR, FQNEAQ (reference sequence). The CDR3 is made up of 14 amino acids. Trimming removed 8 bases from V and 5 bases from J; junction bases left unmatched: 8.

The chain joins TRBV9 to TRBJ2-7; the D gene could be TRBD1 or TRBD2 (7 bases each). Germline V lookup: CDR1 SGDLS, CDR2 YYNGEE. V was pared by 0 bases and J by 7 bases, with 17 bases between. This CDR3 is built from 15 residues. The CDR3 region has the DNA TGTGCCAGCAGCGTAGCAGGGGGAGGGCCACGGGAGCAGTACTTC. Protein product: CASSVAGGGPREQYF.

The chain employs TRBV10-2 and TRBJ2-1, with 10 bases matching TRBD2. Looked up from germline, CDR1 is WSHSY and CDR2 is SAAADI. The junction had 10 bases not matched to a gene; V was cut back by 0 bases and J by 5 bases. CDR3 length equals 18 residues. The chain's CDR3 is CASSESTLRTSGNNEQFF. CDR3 sequence (DNA): TGCGCCAGCAGTGAGTCGACTCTCCGGACTAGCGGAAACAATGAGCAGTTCTTC.

The chain couples TRBV2 to TRBJ1-1; a weak D match, TRBD1 (6 bases). The CDR3 runs 13 residues. V lost 10 bases, J lost 0 bases, and 12 bases lay in between. CDR1 and CDR2 from the germline V gene are SNHLY and FYNNEI. The CDR3, as DNA: TGTGCCATCCTTAAGGGGGTGAACACTGAAGCTTTCTTT. Encoded protein: CAILKGVNTEAFF.

The chain has TRBV18 and TRBJ2-1; D uncertain. CDR1 is KGHSH, CDR2 LQKENI, per germline. CDR3 length equals 14 residues. V shed 2 bases and J shed 5 bases, with 10 bases lying between them. The CDR3 reads CASSPWAQDNEQFF. CDR3 bases: TGTGCCAGCTCACCATGGGCTCAGGACAATGAGCAGTTCTTC.

V is TRBV10-3 and J is TRBJ2-5; 9 positions agree with TRBD2. Per germline, CDR1 ENHRY and CDR2 SYGVKD. The CDR3 runs to 20 residues. Trimming removed 1 base from V and 5 bases from J; junction bases left unmatched: 20. The CDR3 DNA reads as TGTGCCATCAGTGAGTTCGTCGTACAGAGATCGGGACTAGCATATGAGACCCAGTACTTC. It is translated as CAISEFVVQRSGLAYETQYF.

In its sample, this clone was seen once. This chain links TRBV20-1 with TRBJ2-1; no firm D call. The CDR3 is made up of 11 amino acids. The germline gives CDR1 DFQATT, CDR2 SNEGSKA (reference sequence). V lost 2 bases and J 7 bases, leaving 6 bases between the germline ends. CDR3 nucleotides: TGCAGTGCTAGAATAGCTAATGAGCAGTTCTTC. Translating it yields CSARIANEQFF.

Here the CDR3 DNA reads TGTGCCAGCAGCTTAGTCCTGGGACAGGGAGAGACCCAGTACTTC. Translated, it gives CASSLVLGQGETQYF. The chain joins TRBV7-9 to TRBJ2-5; TRBD1 aligns across 9 bases. In germline, CDR1 is SEHNR, CDR2 FQNEAQ (reference sequence). The CDR3 totals 15 residues. The trim removed 1 base at V and 4 bases at J, leaving 4 bases unmatched.

V usage is TRBV19 and J usage is TRBJ1-5, with D maybe TRBD1 (6 bases). V gave up 3 bases and J gave up 9 bases, with 18 bases separating them. The CDR3 consists of 15 residues. Germline V lookup: CDR1 LNHDA, CDR2 SQIVND (reference sequence). CDR3 DNA: TGTGCCAGTAGTATTTTGGGGACATCGGGTCGGCCCCAGCATTTT. Protein: CASSILGTSGRPQHF.

The chain has TRBV6-1 and TRBJ2-7; 8 bases are a match to TRBD2. The germline V gene has CDR1 MNHNS and CDR2 SASEGT. The V gene end was trimmed by 2 bases and the J gene end by 0 bases; junction bases not matched to a gene: 6. This CDR3 region has 16 residues. This chain's CDR3 is CASSEKGLGSSYEQYF. In nucleotides, the CDR3 is TGTGCCAGCAGTGAAAAGGGACTAGGGAGCTCCTACGAGCAGTACTTC.

The rearrangement joins TRBV27 to TRBJ1-4; D ambiguous. This CDR3 is 12 amino acids long. Trimming took 2 bases from V and 7 from J, leaving 5 bases between them. Germline CDR1 is MNHEY and CDR2 is SMNVEV (reference sequence). The chain's CDR3 is CASSLNGEKLFF. CDR3 bases: TGTGCCAGCAGTTTAAATGGTGAAAAACTGTTTTTT.

The chain recombines TRBV4-1 with TRBJ2-1; 15 bases match TRBD2. This CDR3 has 17 amino acids. J was trimmed by 7 bases and V by 0 bases; bases with no gene match: 4. Germline assignment: CDR1 MGHRA and CDR2 YSYEKL. The CDR3 DNA reads as TGCGCCAGCAGCCAAGAGGGACTAGCGGGAGGAGAAAATGAGCAGTTCTTC. It yields the protein CASSQEGLAGGENEQFF.

The chain joins TRBV4-1 to TRBJ1-1; D call uncertain. This CDR3 comprises 14 residues. With 0 bases removed from V and 5 bases from J, the gap between germline ends came to 10 bases. Germline lookup yields CDR1 MGHRA and CDR2 YSYEKL. Here the CDR3 reads CASSQEMYGTEAFF. Written as DNA, the CDR3 is TGCGCCAGCAGCCAAGAAATGTACGGTACTGAAGCTTTCTTT.

The chain combines TRBV7-9 with TRBJ2-1; tentative D call: TRBD2 (6 bases). Germline V gene sequence: CDR1 SEHNR, CDR2 FQNEAQ (reference sequence). This CDR3 has 15 amino acids. With 5 bases removed from V and 2 bases from J, the gap between germline ends came to 13 bases. The CDR3 coding sequence is TGTGCCAGCAGCACGGGACTGGCTCCCTACAATGAGCAGTTCTTC. Protein: CASSTGLAPYNEQFF.

V usage is TRBV19 and J usage is TRBJ2-7; possible D gene TRBD2, 5 bases. Per germline, CDR1 LNHDA and CDR2 SQIVND (reference sequence). Between the trimmed V and J ends, which lost 5 bases and 2 bases, there was a span of 13 bases. This CDR3 region has 14 residues. CDR3 region: CASSVGVTAYEQYF. In nucleotides, the CDR3 is TGTGCCAGTAGTGTCGGGGTAACCGCCTACGAGCAGTACTTC.